This T cell receptor beta chain was found in a study of vaccination and CD4 T cells after COVID-19. The overall study: The convalescents included six males and four females, and among them two were Hispanic while seven were Caucasian. The cells were exposed to overlapping spike peptides originating from SARS-CoV-2, HCoV-NL63, HCoV-OC43 and HCoV-229E for stimulation. Each of the control cultures got a CEFX pool, an HIV-1 Nef pool, or no peptide.

Regarding this clonotype: The antigen remains unidentified.

The Oncomine TCR Beta short-read assay was what sequenced the DNA obtained from cultured CD4+ T cells. TCRdb itself ran the PCR reads through MiXCR, one entry per CDR3 protein. The table includes about 12,000 distinct CDR3 sequences, roughly 68% detected once. The sample's treatment: approximately 9-day PBMC culture with coronavirus spike peptide pools or control peptides (ViraFEST assay). Peptide pools at around 10 ug/ml stimulated two million PBMCs per well with about 9.4 IU/ml IL-2. This CDR3 is built from 16 residues. Germline V gives CDR1 LNHNV, CDR2 YYDKDF (reference sequence). With 3 bases clipped from V and 1 base from J, the junction kept 2 bases outside the gene matches.

This TCR was recovered from a human donor who had recovered from COVID-19. This chain joins TRBV15 and TRBJ2-2, with TRBD1 matching over 10 bases. Material: CD4+ T cells from blood, cultured in vitro, obtained before SARS-CoV-2 vaccination. The CDR3 protein is CATSRRTGGNTGELFF. The CDR3 DNA reads as TGTGCCACCAGCAGGCGGACAGGGGGGAACACCGGGGAGCTGTTTTTT.